In this sample, the clone carrying this T cell receptor beta chain turned up a few times. TCRdb ran MiXCR on the RT-PCR reads and lists one entry per CDR3 protein. Of around 530,000 distinct CDR3 sequences listed, roughly 10% are singletons. This entry is derived from a study of response to subunit inactivated influenza vaccine. Losses at the gene ends were 3 bases for V and 4 bases for J; bases not matched to a gene: 5. This CDR3 is built from 14 residues. Germline CDR1 is SGDLS and CDR2 is YYNGEE. The chain recombines TRBV9 with TRBJ2-5, with TRBD2 identical over 8 bases. The sequence was obtained from a man aged 50 or older who received an inactivated influenza vaccine. Sequenced material: PBMCs from blood, taken on the day of vaccination. CDR3 region: CASSAGLALETQYF. The CDR3 bases are TGTGCCAGCAGCGCCGGACTAGCCTTAGAGACCCAGTACTTC. Variable domain in full (rest from reference TRBV9 and TRBJ2-5): DSGVTQTPKHLITATGQRVTLRCSPRSGDLSVYWYQQSLDQGLQFLIQYYNGEERAKGNILERFSAQQFPDLHSELNLSSLELGDSALYFCASSAGLALETQYFGPGTRLLVL.